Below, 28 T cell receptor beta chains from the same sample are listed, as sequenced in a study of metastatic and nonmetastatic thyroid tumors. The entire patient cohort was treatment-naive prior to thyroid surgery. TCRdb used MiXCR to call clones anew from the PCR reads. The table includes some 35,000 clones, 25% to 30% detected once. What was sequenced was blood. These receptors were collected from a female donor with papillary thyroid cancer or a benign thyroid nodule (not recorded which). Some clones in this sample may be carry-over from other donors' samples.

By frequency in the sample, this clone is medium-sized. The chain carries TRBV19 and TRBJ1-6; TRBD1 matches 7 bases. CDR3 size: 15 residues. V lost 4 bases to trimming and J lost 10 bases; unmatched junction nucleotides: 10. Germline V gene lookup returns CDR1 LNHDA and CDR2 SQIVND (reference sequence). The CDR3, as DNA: TGTGCCAGTAGTAGCCCTACAGGGGCTCAATCACCCCTCCACTTT. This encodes CASSSPTGAQSPLHF.

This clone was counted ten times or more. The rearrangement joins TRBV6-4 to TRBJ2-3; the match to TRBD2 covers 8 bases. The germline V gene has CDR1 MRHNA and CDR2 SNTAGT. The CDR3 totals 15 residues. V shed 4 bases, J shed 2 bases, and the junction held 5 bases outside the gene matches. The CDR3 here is CASSGVAGHTDTQYF. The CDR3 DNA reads TGTGCCAGCAGTGGAGTAGCGGGACACACAGATACGCAGTATTTT.

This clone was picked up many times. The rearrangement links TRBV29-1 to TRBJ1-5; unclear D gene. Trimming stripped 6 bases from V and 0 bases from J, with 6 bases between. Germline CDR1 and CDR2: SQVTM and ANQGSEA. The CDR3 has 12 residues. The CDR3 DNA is TGCAGCGTAGGGAATAGCAATCAGCCCCAGCATTTT. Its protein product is CSVGNSNQPQHF.

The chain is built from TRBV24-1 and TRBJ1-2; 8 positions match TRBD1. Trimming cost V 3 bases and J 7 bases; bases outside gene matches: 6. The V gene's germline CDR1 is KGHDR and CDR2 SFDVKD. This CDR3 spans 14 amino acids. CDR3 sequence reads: CATSDRTGLGGYTF. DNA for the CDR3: TGTGCCACCAGTGATAGGACAGGGCTTGGTGGCTACACCTTC.

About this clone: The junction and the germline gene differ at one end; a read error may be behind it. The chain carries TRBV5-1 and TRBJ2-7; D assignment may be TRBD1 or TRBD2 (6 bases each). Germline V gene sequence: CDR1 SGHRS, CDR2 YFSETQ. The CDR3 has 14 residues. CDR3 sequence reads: CASRLPVGGYDQYF. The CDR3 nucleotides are TGCGCCAGCAGGTTGCCGGTGGGGGGCTACGATCAGTACTTC.

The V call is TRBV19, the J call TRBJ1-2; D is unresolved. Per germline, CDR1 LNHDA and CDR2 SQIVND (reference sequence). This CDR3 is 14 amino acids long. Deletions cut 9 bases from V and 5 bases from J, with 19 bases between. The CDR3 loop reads CASTAMGPTYGYTF. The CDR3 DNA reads TGTGCCAGCACCGCGATGGGCCCCACATATGGCTACACCTTC.

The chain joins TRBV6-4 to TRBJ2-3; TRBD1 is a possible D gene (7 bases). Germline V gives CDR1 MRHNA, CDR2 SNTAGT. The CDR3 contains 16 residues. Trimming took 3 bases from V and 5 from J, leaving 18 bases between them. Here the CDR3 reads CASSEGGTVGEDTQYF. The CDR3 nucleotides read TGTGCCAGCAGTGAGGGCGGGACAGTGGGGGAAGATACGCAGTATTTT.

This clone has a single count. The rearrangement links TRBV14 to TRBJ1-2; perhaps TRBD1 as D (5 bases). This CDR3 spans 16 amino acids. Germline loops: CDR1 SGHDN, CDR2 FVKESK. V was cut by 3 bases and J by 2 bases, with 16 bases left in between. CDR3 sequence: CASSQQRGPPNYGYTF. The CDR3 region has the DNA TGTGCCAGCAGCCAGCAAAGGGGTCCTCCCAACTATGGCTACACCTTC.

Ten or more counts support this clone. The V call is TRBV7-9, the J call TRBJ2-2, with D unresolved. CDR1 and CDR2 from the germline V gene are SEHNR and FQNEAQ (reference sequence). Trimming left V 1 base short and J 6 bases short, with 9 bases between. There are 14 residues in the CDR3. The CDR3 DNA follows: TGTGCCAGCAGCTTAGTGGCGTTAGCCGGGGAGCTGTTTTTT. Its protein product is CASSLVALAGELFF.

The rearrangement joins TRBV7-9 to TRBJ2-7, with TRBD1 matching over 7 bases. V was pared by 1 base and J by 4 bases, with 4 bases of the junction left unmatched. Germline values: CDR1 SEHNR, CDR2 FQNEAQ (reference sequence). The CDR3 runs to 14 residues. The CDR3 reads CASSLGQGWYEQYF. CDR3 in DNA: TGTGCCAGCAGCTTAGGACAGGGATGGTACGAGCAGTACTTC.

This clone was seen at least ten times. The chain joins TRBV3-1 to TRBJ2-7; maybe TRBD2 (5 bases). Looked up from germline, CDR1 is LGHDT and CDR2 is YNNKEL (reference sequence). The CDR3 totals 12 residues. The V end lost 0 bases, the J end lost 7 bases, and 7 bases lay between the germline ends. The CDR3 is CASSQDRGEQYF. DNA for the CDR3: TGTGCCAGCAGCCAAGATCGAGGGGAGCAGTACTTC.

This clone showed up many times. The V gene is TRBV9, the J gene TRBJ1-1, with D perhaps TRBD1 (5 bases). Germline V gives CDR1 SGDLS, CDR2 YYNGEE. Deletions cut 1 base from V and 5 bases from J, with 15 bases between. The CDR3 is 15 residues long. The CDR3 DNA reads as TGTGCCAGCAGCGTATTGGCATCGGGGGGGACTGAAGCTTTCTTT. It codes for CASSVLASGGTEAFF.

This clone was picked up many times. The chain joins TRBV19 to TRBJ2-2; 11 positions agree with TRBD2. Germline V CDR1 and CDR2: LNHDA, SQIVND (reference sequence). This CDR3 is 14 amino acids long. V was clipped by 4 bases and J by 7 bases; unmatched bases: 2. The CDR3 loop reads CASSTGLAVGELFF. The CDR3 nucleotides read TGTGCCAGTAGTACGGGACTAGCGGTCGGGGAGCTGTTTTTT.

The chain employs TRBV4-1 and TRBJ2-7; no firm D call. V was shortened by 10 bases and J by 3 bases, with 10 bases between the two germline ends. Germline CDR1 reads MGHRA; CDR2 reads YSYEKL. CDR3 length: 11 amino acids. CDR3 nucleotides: TGCGCCATCATCCCCTACTACGAGCAGTACTTC. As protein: CAIIPYYEQYF.

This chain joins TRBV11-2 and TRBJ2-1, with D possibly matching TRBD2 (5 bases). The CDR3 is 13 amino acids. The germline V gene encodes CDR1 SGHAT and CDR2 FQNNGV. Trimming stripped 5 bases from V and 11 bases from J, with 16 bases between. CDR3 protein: CASSPSSSFKQFF. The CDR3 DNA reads TGTGCCAGCAGCCCGAGCTCTAGCTTCAAGCAGTTCTTC.

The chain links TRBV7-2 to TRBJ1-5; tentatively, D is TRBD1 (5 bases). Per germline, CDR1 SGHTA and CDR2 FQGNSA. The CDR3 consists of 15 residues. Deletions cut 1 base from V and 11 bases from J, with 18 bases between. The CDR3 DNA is TGTGCCAGCAGCTTAGGGGGGGACCGGTATTTGGCCCAGCATTTT. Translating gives CASSLGGDRYLAQHF.

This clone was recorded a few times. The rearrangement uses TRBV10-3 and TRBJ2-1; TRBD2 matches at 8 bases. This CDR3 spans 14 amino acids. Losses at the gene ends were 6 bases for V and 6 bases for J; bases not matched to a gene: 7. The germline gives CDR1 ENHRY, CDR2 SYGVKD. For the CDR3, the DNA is TGTGCCATCAGAGAGCGGGGGTTAGGCAATGAGCAGTTCTTC. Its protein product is CAIRERGLGNEQFF.

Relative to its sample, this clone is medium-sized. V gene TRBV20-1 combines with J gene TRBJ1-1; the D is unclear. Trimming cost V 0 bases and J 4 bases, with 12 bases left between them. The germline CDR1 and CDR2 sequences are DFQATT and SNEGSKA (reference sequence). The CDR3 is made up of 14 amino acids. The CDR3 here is CSARDPTYSTEAFF. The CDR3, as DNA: TGCAGTGCTAGAGATCCGACTTACAGCACTGAAGCTTTCTTT.

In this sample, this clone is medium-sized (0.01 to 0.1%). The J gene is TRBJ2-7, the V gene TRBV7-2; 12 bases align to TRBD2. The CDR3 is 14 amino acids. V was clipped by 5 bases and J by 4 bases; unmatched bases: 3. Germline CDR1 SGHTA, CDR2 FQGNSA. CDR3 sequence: CASSTSGGPYEQYF. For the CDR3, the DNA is TGTGCCAGCAGCACTAGCGGGGGGCCATACGAGCAGTACTTC.

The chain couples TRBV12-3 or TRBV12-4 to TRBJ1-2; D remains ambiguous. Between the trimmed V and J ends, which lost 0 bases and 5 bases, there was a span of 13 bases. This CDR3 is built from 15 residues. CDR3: CASSLAPVHVYGYTF. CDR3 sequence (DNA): TGTGCCAGCAGTTTAGCCCCGGTACATGTATATGGCTACACCTTC.

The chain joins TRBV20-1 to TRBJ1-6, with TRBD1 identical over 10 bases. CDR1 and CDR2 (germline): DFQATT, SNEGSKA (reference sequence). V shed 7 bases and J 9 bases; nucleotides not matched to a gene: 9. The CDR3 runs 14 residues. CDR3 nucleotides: TGCAGTGTCCCGACAGGGGGCGGGGGTTCACCCCTCCACTTT. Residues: CSVPTGGGGSPLHF.

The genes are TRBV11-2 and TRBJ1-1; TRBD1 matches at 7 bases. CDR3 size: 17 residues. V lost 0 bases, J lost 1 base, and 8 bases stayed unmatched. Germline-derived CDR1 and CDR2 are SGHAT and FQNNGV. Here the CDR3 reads CASSLDSGRGKNTEAFF. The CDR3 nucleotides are TGTGCCAGCAGCTTAGACTCCGGCAGGGGGAAGAACACTGAAGCTTTCTTT. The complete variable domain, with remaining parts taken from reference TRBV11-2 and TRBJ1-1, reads EAGVAQSPRYKIIEKRQSVAFWCNPISGHATLYWYQQILGQGPKLLIQFQNNGVVDDSQLPKDRFSAERLKGVDSTLKIQPAKLEDSAVYLCASSLDSGRGKNTEAFFGQGTRLTVV.

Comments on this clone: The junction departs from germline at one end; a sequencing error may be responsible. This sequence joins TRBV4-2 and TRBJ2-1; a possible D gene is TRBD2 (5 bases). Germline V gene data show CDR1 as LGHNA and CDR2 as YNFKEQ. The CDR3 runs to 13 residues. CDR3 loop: CDSSRLDYNEQLF. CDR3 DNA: TGTGACAGCAGCCGCCTCGACTACAATGAGCAGTTATTC.

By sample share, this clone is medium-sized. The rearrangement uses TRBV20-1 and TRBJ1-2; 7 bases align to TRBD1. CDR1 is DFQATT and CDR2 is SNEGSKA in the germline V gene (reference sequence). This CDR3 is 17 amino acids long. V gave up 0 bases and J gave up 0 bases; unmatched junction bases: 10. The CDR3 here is CSARDPRGLLANYGYTF. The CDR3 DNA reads TGCAGTGCTAGAGATCCAAGGGGGCTCTTAGCTAACTATGGCTACACCTTC.

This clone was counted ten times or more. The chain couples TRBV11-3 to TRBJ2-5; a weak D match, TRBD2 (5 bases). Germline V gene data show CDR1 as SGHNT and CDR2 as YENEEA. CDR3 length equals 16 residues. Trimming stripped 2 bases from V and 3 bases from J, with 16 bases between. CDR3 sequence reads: CASSLSAGGLKETQYF. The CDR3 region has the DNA TGTGCCAGCAGCTTATCTGCGGGCGGCCTTAAAGAGACCCAGTACTTC.

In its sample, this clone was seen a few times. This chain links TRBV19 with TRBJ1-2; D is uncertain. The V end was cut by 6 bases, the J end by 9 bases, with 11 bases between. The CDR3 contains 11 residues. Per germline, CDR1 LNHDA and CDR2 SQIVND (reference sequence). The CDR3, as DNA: TGTGCCAGTAGCCTCAAAATGAGCTACACCTTC. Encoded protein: CASSLKMSYTF.

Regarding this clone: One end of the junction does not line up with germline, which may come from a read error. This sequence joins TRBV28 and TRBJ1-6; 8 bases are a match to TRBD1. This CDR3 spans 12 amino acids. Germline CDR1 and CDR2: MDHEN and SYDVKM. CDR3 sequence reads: CASSTQGAALNF. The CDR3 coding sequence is TGTGCCAGCAGTACGCAGGGGGCTGCCCTCAACTTT.

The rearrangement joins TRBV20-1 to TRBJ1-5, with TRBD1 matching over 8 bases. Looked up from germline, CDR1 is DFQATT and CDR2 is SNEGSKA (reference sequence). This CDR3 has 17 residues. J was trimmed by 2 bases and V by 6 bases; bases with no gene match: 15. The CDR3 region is CSANDRGPWVGNQPQHF. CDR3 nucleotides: TGCAGTGCCAACGACAGGGGACCCTGGGTAGGCAATCAGCCCCAGCATTTT.